This T cell receptor (beta chain) was recovered during a study of regulatory T cells in long-lasting Graves disease (dated by TCRdb to about 2021). The study in broad terms: To count as having persistent Graves' disease, a patient had to have received antithyroid drug treatment for over 5 years with TSH receptor autoantibodies remaining persistently positive. The study was conducted in China and was registered as a clinical trial. On average, persistent Graves' disease patients in the clinical cohort had been on antithyroid drugs for about 9.7 years. Patients with persistent Graves' disease were compared with patients with newly diagnosed Graves' disease using TCR sequencing and RNA sequencing of peripheral blood. A total of 33 samples underwent TCR sequencing, from about 13 patients with persistent Graves' disease and roughly 20 patients with newly diagnosed Graves' disease. The research as a whole found: The study examined only peripheral blood because the primary lesion, thyroid tissue, could not be accessed. The small sample size was acknowledged by the authors as a limitation that may reduce accuracy. Sequencing and analysis were limited to the TCR beta chain. Compared with newly diagnosed patients, patients with persistent Graves' disease had lower TCR Shannon entropy and fewer highly expanded clones, which suggests clonal expansion. Preferential use of TRBV28, TRBJ1-2 and TRBJ2-5 was observed in persistent disease, whereas TRBV20-1 and TRBJ2-1 were favored in newly diagnosed disease. Persistent patients shared more public clonotypes among themselves (over 2,500) than newly diagnosed patients did (more than 950).

Library preparation used multiplex PCR. Sequenced on an Illumina HiSeq 4000. To build TCR beta libraries, CDR3 regions were amplified by Arm-PCR using iRepertoire HTBI primers. Before sequencing, the PCR products went through gel purification. The original methods were these. Gene usage analysis of CDR3 amino acid clonotypes used the roughly 60 TRBV and 14 TRBJ segments found across samples. COPE and FqMerger were used to merge the filtered high-quality paired reads into contigs. BLAST was used to align contigs to the IMGT TRBV, TRBD and TRBJ reference genes, and CDR3 was defined following IMGT. Highly expanded clones were defined as clonotypes with a frequency above 0.1%. Shannon entropy was used to measure repertoire diversity, and the Gini coefficient was used to measure V-J evenness. Public clonotypes were defined as clonotypes shared by more than one individual. TCRdb's own reprocessing of the public reads used fastp at Q25 and MiXCR and kept productive beta chains. Each entry merges the rows of one CDR3 protein and shows their most common DNA and genes. These V and J calls rely on TCRdb rather than the paper's analysis. The sample profile shows roughly 400,000 distinct CDR3 sequences; around a fifth of them were found once. The ten largest clones add up to 14% of the sample.

This clonotype was counted at least ten times. Its recognized antigen is unknown. No quality values exist for individual bases; no much larger clone is one base distant. This specimen's time point label, interpreted: persistent/refractory GD, antithyroid drugs over 5 years with positive TRAb. For both TCR sequencing and RNA sequencing, RNA was extracted from PBMCs using TRIzol. Graves' disease was diagnosed according to American Thyroid Association guidelines. Patients were recruited from an endocrinology department in Xi'an, China. Each patient gave roughly 8.4 milliliters of peripheral blood, collected in an EDTA anticoagulant tube. Ficoll Paque Plus density gradient separation was used to isolate PBMCs, and no additional T cell sorting was done. An Agilent 2100 Bioanalyzer and agarose gel were used to check RNA quality, while a NanoDrop 2000 measured RNA concentration. Taken from the germline V gene (reference sequence), the CDR1 and CDR2 loops are MNHEY and SMNVEV. From its cysteine to its phenylalanine, the CDR3 spans 13 amino acids. Only the CDR3 part of the read is kept: 39 bases, read in frame from the first base. At the junction V is shortened by 8 bases and J by 1 base, with 11 bases in between.

The receptor comes from a female donor with Graves disease. The V and J genes are TRBV27 and TRBJ1-1; the D region possibly corresponds to TRBD1 (5 bases align). Here the sequenced sample was peripheral blood mononuclear cells (PBMCs), taken when the disease was refractory, from a patient treated with antithyroid drugs. The CDR3 is CASGLQENTEAFF. The nucleotides are TGTGCCAGCGGACTACAGGAGAACACTGAAGCTTTCTTT.